Following are 7 T cell receptor beta chains from one sample sequenced in a study of breast tumors, draining lymph nodes, adjacent tissues. Axillary draining lymph nodes of breast cancer patients supplied the node samples. One entry per CDR3 protein results from TCRdb running MiXCR on the multiplex PCR reads. The sample shows 200,000 or so distinct CDR3 sequences, 25% to 40% of them seen only once. Sample: axillary lymph node tissue. The receptors shown here come from a female donor with breast cancer. Some clones in this sample may be carry-over from other donors' samples.

The rearrangement joins TRBV10-3 to TRBJ1-2, with 7 positions matching TRBD1. This CDR3 is built from 14 residues. Germline CDR1 reads ENHRY; CDR2 reads SYGVKD. V shed 3 bases and J 6 bases; nucleotides not matched to a gene: 7. The CDR3 DNA follows: TGTGCCATCAGTGATAGGACAGGCAACGATGGCTACACCTTC. It specifies CAISDRTGNDGYTF.

This clonotype was counted ten times or more. The chain recombines TRBV2 with TRBJ2-2, with D possibly matching TRBD2 (6 bases). The CDR3 spans 14 residues. Trimming removed 8 bases at V and 7 bases at J, with 17 bases between. Germline lookup yields CDR1 SNHLY and CDR2 FYNNEI. CDR3 loop: CASGTRGMIGELFF. As DNA, the CDR3 is TGTGCCAGCGGCACTCGGGGGATGATCGGGGAGCTGTTTTTT.

This clonotype was picked up many times. The rearrangement uses TRBV6-6 and TRBJ2-6, with D perhaps matching TRBD2 (5 bases). V was cut by 6 bases and J by 1 base, with 19 bases left in between. From germline, CDR1 is MNHNY and CDR2 SVGAGI (reference sequence). This CDR3 contains 18 residues. CDR3 nucleotide sequence: TGTGCCAGCAGGGGCCGGGGTACGGTGATGTCTGGGGCCAACGTCCTGACTTTC. This translates into CASRGRGTVMSGANVLTF.

This clonotype was seen repeatedly, ten times or more. The rearrangement uses TRBV3-1 and TRBJ2-2, with D possibly matching TRBD2 (5 bases). Germline CDR1 LGHDT, CDR2 YNNKEL (reference sequence). V was clipped by 5 bases and J by 5 bases, with 15 bases between them. The CDR3 totals 15 residues. CDR3 region: CASSRGGLRTGELFF. CDR3 DNA sequence: TGTGCCAGCAGCAGAGGAGGCTTGAGGACCGGGGAGCTGTTTTTT. The whole variable domain, remainder taken from reference TRBV3-1 and TRBJ2-2, is DTAVSQTPKYLVTQMGNDKSIKCEQNLGHDTMYWYKQDSKKFLKIMFSYNNKELIINETVPNRFSPKSPDKAHLNLHINSLELGDSAVYFCASSRGGLRTGELFFGEGSRLTVL.

This clonotype has a single count. This chain joins TRBV10-2 and TRBJ2-5; 14 nucleotides align to TRBD2. The CDR3 totals 14 residues. Trimming cost V 10 bases and J 6 bases; bases outside gene matches: 7. Germline assignment: CDR1 WSHSY and CDR2 SAAADI. CDR3 sequence reads: CANSGTSGSKTQYF. The CDR3 DNA sequence: TGCGCCAACAGCGGGACTAGCGGGAGCAAGACCCAGTACTTC.

The V gene is TRBV6-5, the J gene TRBJ1-1, with 9 bases fitting TRBD1. J lost 5 bases, V lost 7 bases, and 5 bases had no gene match. The CDR3 extends over 13 amino acids. CDR1 and CDR2 from the germline V gene are MNHEY and SVGAGI. This CDR3 is CASNKQGATEAFF. The CDR3 DNA is TGTGCCAGCAACAAACAGGGGGCTACTGAAGCTTTCTTT.

Notes on this clonotype: Being one base from a much bigger clone, this may be a read error. The chain uses TRBV12-3 or TRBV12-4 and TRBJ1-2; unclear D gene. The germline V and J ends were trimmed by 3 bases and 4 bases, with 3 bases remaining between them. There are 11 residues in the CDR3. DNA for the CDR3: TGTGCCAGCAGTTTCACCTATGGCTACACCTTC. Protein sequence: CASSFTYGYTF.